The 23 T cell receptor beta chains given below trace back to one sample, sequenced in a study of vaccination and CD4 T cells after COVID-19. Sequencing of the DNA from cultured CD4+ T cells was carried out with the Oncomine TCR Beta short-read assay. Using its own MiXCR run on the PCR reads, TCRdb lists one record per CDR3 protein. Of approximately 16,000 distinct CDR3 sequences in the sample, around a fifth were seen once. Specified treatment: roughly 10-day PBMC culture with coronavirus spike peptide pools or control peptides (ViraFEST assay). These receptors are not linked to any known antigen. Material: CD4+ T cells from blood, cultured in vitro, obtained before SARS-CoV-2 vaccination. The receptor set was obtained from a human donor who received a COVID-19 vaccine.

The genes are TRBV28 and TRBJ1-1; D is ambiguous. The V gene lost 5 bases and the J gene lost 4 bases, with 14 bases spanning the gap. CDR3 length: 14 amino acids. CDR1 is MDHEN, CDR2 SYDVKM, per germline. The CDR3 protein is CASSGLRWVTEAFF. The CDR3 DNA is TGTGCCAGCAGTGGGCTCAGGTGGGTCACTGAAGCTTTCTTT.

Sample share makes this clonotype medium-sized. The V and J genes are TRBV24-1 and TRBJ2-5, with 7 bases matching TRBD1. CDR1 and CDR2 (germline): KGHDR, SFDVKD. The trim removed 7 bases at V and 5 bases at J, leaving 12 bases unmatched. CDR3 length equals 15 residues. The CDR3 DNA reads as TGTGCCACCAGGCAGGGGACAGACCCGACGGAGACCCAGTACTTC. Its translation is CATRQGTDPTETQYF.

V usage is TRBV12-3 or TRBV12-4 and J usage is TRBJ2-3; 12 bases agree with TRBD2. The CDR3 contains 18 residues. The V segment lost 3 bases and the J segment 0 bases; nucleotides outside the gene matches: 7. CDR3 sequence (DNA): TGTGCCAGCAGTTTTTCGCGACTAGCGGGGGTAAGCACAGATACGCAGTATTTT. It translates to CASSFSRLAGVSTDTQYF.

This clonotype occurred a few times. The gene calls are TRBV2 and TRBJ1-2; maybe TRBD1 (5 bases). Germline V gives CDR1 SNHLY, CDR2 FYNNEI. V lost 2 bases and J lost 4, with 17 bases in between. The CDR3 is made up of 16 amino acids. CDR3 DNA sequence: TGTGCCAGCAGTGAAACGGAGCAGTGGGGCTCCTATGGCTACACCTTC. Its translation is CASSETEQWGSYGYTF.

The chain couples TRBV2 to TRBJ2-7; tentative D call: TRBD1 (5 bases). This CDR3 is 14 amino acids long. The V gene's germline CDR1 is SNHLY and CDR2 FYNNEI. Trimming stripped 11 bases from V and 0 bases from J, with 17 bases between. CDR3 region: CAGSLGPHSYEQYF. CDR3 nucleotide sequence: TGTGCCGGATCCCTGGGGCCCCACTCCTACGAGCAGTACTTC.

The V and J genes are TRBV24-1 and TRBJ2-1; D unresolved. Germline V gene lookup returns CDR1 KGHDR and CDR2 SFDVKD. V lost 4 bases to trimming and J lost 4 bases, with 16 bases between them. The CDR3 contains 16 residues. This CDR3 reads CATSDSDASPYNEQFF. CDR3 sequence (DNA): TGTGCCACCAGTGACTCGGACGCGTCCCCGTACAATGAGCAGTTCTTC.

This clonotype was counted only a few times. The genes are TRBV6-1 and TRBJ1-2, with D uncertain. Germline-derived CDR1 and CDR2 are MNHNS and SASEGT. The V and J ends lost 7 bases and 4 bases respectively, with 16 bases between them. The CDR3 consists of 14 residues. CDR3 sequence reads: CASNSHGSSYGYTF. CDR3 bases: TGTGCCAGCAATAGTCACGGAAGTAGCTATGGCTACACCTTC.

This clonotype turned up a few times. The chain links TRBV20-1 to TRBJ1-5; possible D gene TRBD1, 5 bases. The germline CDR1 and CDR2 sequences are DFQATT and SNEGSKA (reference sequence). V was trimmed by 5 bases and J by 5 bases, leaving 10 bases between them. The CDR3 has 12 amino acids. CDR3 in DNA: TGCAGTGCTTCCGACAGCGATCAGCCCCAGCATTTT. Translation gives CSASDSDQPQHF.

The CDR3: CASRERGSSYNEQFF. The DNA of the CDR3 is TGTGCCAGCAGAGAGCGGGGGAGCTCCTACAATGAGCAGTTCTTC. This sequence joins TRBV2 and TRBJ2-1; 8 nucleotides match TRBD2. CDR3 length equals 15 residues. Germline CDR1 is SNHLY and CDR2 is FYNNEI. V lost 6 bases to trimming and J lost 0 bases; unmatched junction nucleotides: 4.

In this sample, this clonotype turned up a few times. The chain is built from TRBV10-2 and TRBJ2-2; 13 nucleotides match TRBD2. V was clipped by 2 bases and J by 5 bases; unmatched bases: 8. The CDR3 covers 18 residues. Germline values: CDR1 WSHSY, CDR2 SAAADI. CDR3 residues: CASSEQLAGGRFTGELFF. CDR3 coding DNA: TGCGCCAGCAGTGAGCAACTAGCGGGGGGGCGTTTTACCGGGGAGCTGTTTTTT.

The rearrangement links TRBV25-1 to TRBJ2-3, with TRBD1 matching 7 bases. The junction had 3 bases not matched to a gene; V was cut back by 4 bases and J by 2 bases. The CDR3 sequence is 14 residues long. CDR1 MGHDK and CDR2 SYGVNS come from the germline V gene. The CDR3 DNA reads as TGTGCCAGCAGTGGGGACAGTCCCACAGATACGCAGTATTTT. Translated, it gives CASSGDSPTDTQYF. Supplemented by reference TRBV25-1 and TRBJ2-3, the full variable domain reads EADIYQTPRYLVIGTGKKITLECSQTMGHDKMYWYQQDPGMELHLIHYSYGVNSTEKGDLSSESTVSRIRTEHFPLTLESARPSHTSQYLCASSGDSPTDTQYFGPGTRLTVL.

The chain carries TRBV23-1 and TRBJ2-7, with D possibly TRBD1 on 6 matching bases. TRBV23-1 is recorded as an ORF, its role being uncertain. The V and J ends lost 1 base and 0 bases respectively, with 13 bases between them. This CDR3 has 16 amino acids. The CDR3 DNA is TGCGCCAGCAGTCAATGGATACAGGGTTTCTCCTACGAGCAGTACTTC. Encoded protein: CASSQWIQGFSYEQYF.

This clonotype was counted between two and nine times. The V gene is TRBV30, the J gene TRBJ1-1, with D unresolved. Germline V CDR1 and CDR2: GTSNPN, SVGIG (reference sequence). Trimming took off 2 bases at V and 5 bases at J, with 21 bases between the two ends. The CDR3 covers 16 residues. CDR3 loop: CAWSRDRTSQGTEAFF. The CDR3 region has the DNA TGTGCCTGGAGTAGGGATAGGACCTCCCAAGGAACTGAAGCTTTCTTT.

The sample holds a few counts of this clonotype. V usage is TRBV14 and J usage is TRBJ2-6; weak D call: TRBD1 (6 bases). The CDR3 is made up of 19 amino acids. The ends were cut back, 0 bases at V and 2 bases at J, with 17 bases in the middle. Germline CDR1 reads SGHDN; CDR2 reads FVKESK. The CDR3 sequence: CASSQDRVVRGTGANVLTF. Here the CDR3 DNA reads TGTGCCAGCAGCCAAGATCGAGTGGTGAGGGGGACTGGGGCCAACGTCCTGACTTTC.

This clonotype has more than one count but fewer than ten. This chain uses TRBV4-2 with TRBJ2-1, with a possible D match to TRBD2 (6 bases). Germline assignment: CDR1 LGHNA and CDR2 YNFKEQ. The CDR3 has 15 amino acids. V was trimmed by 3 bases and J by 6 bases, leaving 15 bases between them. CDR3 residues: CASSQVGLYFNEQFF. The DNA for the CDR3 is TGTGCCAGCAGCCAGGTAGGACTATATTTCAATGAGCAGTTCTTC.

This clonotype was detected a few times. The chain employs TRBV10-3 and TRBJ1-2; D not resolved. Germline V lookup: CDR1 ENHRY, CDR2 SYGVKD. The V end lost 3 bases, the J end lost 4 bases, and 15 bases lay between the germline ends. This CDR3 region has 15 residues. CDR3 sequence: CAISDPRGSPYGYTF. The DNA of the CDR3 is TGTGCCATCAGTGACCCCCGCGGTAGCCCCTATGGCTACACCTTC.

The table lists this clonotype with a few counts. V gene TRBV6-1 combines with J gene TRBJ2-7; 7 bases map to TRBD2. Germline V gene lookup returns CDR1 MNHNS and CDR2 SASEGT. The ends lost 4 bases at V and 2 bases at J; junction bases unmatched: 5. The CDR3 loop spans 14 amino acids. CDR3 protein: CASSGSGDPYEQYF. The CDR3 bases are TGTGCCAGCAGTGGGAGCGGGGATCCCTACGAGCAGTACTTC.

CDR3 DNA: TGTGCCTGGAGTGAGTGGGAATGGGACGTCAGACACTATGGCTACACCTTC. This encodes CAWSEWEWDVRHYGYTF. The rearrangement uses TRBV30 and TRBJ1-2; TRBD1 is a possible D gene (5 bases). The V end lost 1 base, the J end lost 3 bases, and 21 bases lay between the germline ends. The CDR3 has 17 amino acids. Per germline, CDR1 GTSNPN and CDR2 SVGIG (reference sequence).

This chain connects TRBV27 to TRBJ1-2; 7 bases match TRBD1. V was clipped by 10 bases and J by 4 bases; unmatched bases: 9. This CDR3 comprises 13 residues. Germline V lookup: CDR1 MNHEY, CDR2 SMNVEV (reference sequence). The CDR3 DNA reads TGTGCCACTTCCGAGACAGGGCTCTATGGCTACACCTTC. Protein sequence: CATSETGLYGYTF.

There are a few counts of this clonotype. The chain recombines TRBV10-3 with TRBJ2-3, with TRBD2 matching 12 bases. The V gene end was trimmed by 8 bases and the J gene end by 2 bases; junction bases not matched to a gene: 5. Germline CDR1 is ENHRY and CDR2 is SYGVKD. CDR3 size: 15 residues. The CDR3 DNA reads as TGTGCCATCCGGACTAGCGGGGTGAACACAGATACGCAGTATTTT. Its protein product is CAIRTSGVNTDTQYF.

Details on this clonotype: A clone one base away is much larger, so this may be a read error. The CDR3 sequence is CSTRVSANQPQHF. CDR3 DNA: TGCAGTACTAGAGTCAGTGCCAATCAGCCCCAGCATTTT. V is TRBV20-1 and J is TRBJ1-5; D call uncertain. The CDR3 covers 13 residues. Germline V CDR1 and CDR2: DFQATT, SNEGSKA (reference sequence).

This clonotype has a handful of counts. V usage is TRBV11-2 and J usage is TRBJ2-5; possible D gene TRBD2, 7 bases. Germline CDR1 is SGHAT and CDR2 is FQNNGV. Between the trimmed V and J ends, which lost 1 base and 5 bases, there was a span of 11 bases. This CDR3 comprises 14 residues. CDR3 protein: CASSLGGGRETQYF. DNA for the CDR3: TGTGCCAGCAGCTTAGGGGGGGGGCGGGAGACCCAGTACTTC. Drawing the rest from reference TRBV11-2 and TRBJ2-5, the complete variable domain is EAGVAQSPRYKIIEKRQSVAFWCNPISGHATLYWYQQILGQGPKLLIQFQNNGVVDDSQLPKDRFSAERLKGVDSTLKIQPAKLEDSAVYLCASSLGGGRETQYFGPGTRLLVL.

This clonotype was detected only a few times. This chain uses TRBV2 with TRBJ1-5; D ambiguous. Germline assignment: CDR1 SNHLY and CDR2 FYNNEI. The length of the CDR3 is 14 residues. V lost 4 bases and J 1 base, leaving 8 bases between the germline ends. In DNA form, the CDR3 reads TGTGCCAGCAGTGGTGGACCAAGCAATCAGCCCCAGCATTTT. It codes for CASSGGPSNQPQHF.